The 13 T cell receptor beta chains reported below all come from one sample, sequenced in a study of shared clonotypes between healthy human individuals. Clones were read by immunoSEQ multiplex PCR, and TCRdb kept only the in-frame ones, dropping some. The sample lists 180,000 or so clones, about 93% seen once, with about 0.07% in the top ten. Sequences were obtained from naive CD4+ T cells sorted from blood. Subset meaning: CD45RA+ positively selected. These receptors came from a woman aged 25 to 45 in good health.

J is TRBJ1-5 and V is TRBV6-4; D unclear. Germline V CDR1 and CDR2: MRHNA, SNTAGT. The V end was cut by 2 bases, the J end by 7 bases, with 9 bases between. The CDR3 spans 13 residues. Here the CDR3 DNA reads TGTGCCAGCAGTGACGAGATCGGCCAGCCCCAGCATTTT. This translates into CASSDEIGQPQHF.

The rearrangement uses TRBV18 and TRBJ2-2; D is uncertain. Germline V gives CDR1 KGHSH, CDR2 LQKENI. Trimming left V 1 base short and J 0 bases short, with 9 bases between. This CDR3 contains 16 residues. The CDR3 spells CASSPLASANTGELFF. For the CDR3, the DNA is TGTGCCAGCTCACCACTGGCGAGCGCGAACACCGGGGAGCTGTTTTTT.

For the CDR3, the DNA is TGTGCCAGCAGCTTACTCGGGACCCAAGAGACCCAGTACTTC. Protein product: CASSLLGTQETQYF. The V and J genes are TRBV5-6 and TRBJ2-5; D possibly matches TRBD1 or TRBD2 (5 bases each). The CDR3 is 14 amino acids. Germline V lookup: CDR1 SGHDT, CDR2 YYEEEE. Trimming pared 2 bases from V and 1 base from J, leaving 9 bases between.

The rearrangement links TRBV19 to TRBJ1-2; no clear D. V was trimmed by 4 bases and J by 0 bases, leaving 12 bases between them. Germline-derived CDR1 and CDR2 are LNHDA and SQIVND (reference sequence). The length of the CDR3 is 15 residues. In DNA form, the CDR3 reads TGTGCCAGTAGTACGCCATACACACCTAACTATGGCTACACCTTC. Amino acids: CASSTPYTPNYGYTF.

The genes are TRBV5-1 and TRBJ2-7; D is perhaps TRBD1 (6 bases). Germline V gives CDR1 SGHRS, CDR2 YFSETQ. The CDR3 is made up of 15 amino acids. Trimming removed 1 base from V and 1 base from J, with 12 bases in between. The CDR3 DNA reads as TGCGCCAGCAGCTTGAATTGGGACATATCCTACGAGCAGTACTTC. Translation: CASSLNWDISYEQYF.

V and J are TRBV29-1 and TRBJ1-1, with unresolved D. The V end was cut by 0 bases, the J end by 1 base, with 9 bases between. The CDR3 has 14 amino acids. CDR1 SQVTM and CDR2 ANQGSEA come from the germline V gene. The CDR3 protein is CSVEDGLGNTEAFF. The CDR3 DNA follows: TGCAGCGTTGAAGATGGGCTTGGGAACACTGAAGCTTTCTTT.

This chain connects TRBV28 to TRBJ1-6; D uncertain. The CDR3 is made up of 13 amino acids. V was cut by 5 bases and J by 6 bases, with 8 bases left in between. Germline CDR1 MDHEN, CDR2 SYDVKM. The CDR3 protein is CASSPNFNSPLHF. In nucleotides, the CDR3 is TGTGCCAGCAGTCCAAACTTTAATTCACCCCTCCACTTT.

This chain uses TRBV2 with TRBJ1-3, with D perhaps matching TRBD1 (6 bases). The V end lost 6 bases, the J end lost 0 bases, and 12 bases lay between the germline ends. CDR3 length equals 15 residues. From germline, CDR1 is SNHLY and CDR2 FYNNEI. The CDR3 nucleotides are TGTGCCAGCAGAGGACAGTACTTCTCTGGAAACACCATATATTTT. As protein: CASRGQYFSGNTIYF.

The chain links TRBV28 to TRBJ1-1, with 8 bases that match TRBD1. The junction had 4 bases not matched to a gene; V was cut back by 6 bases and J by 4 bases. Germline V gene lookup returns CDR1 MDHEN and CDR2 SYDVKM. The length of the CDR3 is 13 residues. The CDR3 DNA reads as TGTGCCAGCAGGACAGGGGTGGGCACTGAAGCTTTCTTT. Amino acid sequence: CASRTGVGTEAFF.

The chain joins TRBV6-6 to TRBJ1-6, with TRBD1 matching 9 bases. The V gene end was trimmed by 5 bases and the J gene end by 8 bases; junction bases not matched to a gene: 4. CDR1 and CDR2 (germline): MNHNY, SVGAGI (reference sequence). The CDR3 is made up of 14 amino acids. Written as DNA, the CDR3 is TGTGCCAGCAGTCCCCGGGACAGGGATTCACCCCTCCACTTT. It is translated as CASSPRDRDSPLHF.

CDR3 protein: CASSLDLGEMTGYTF. The CDR3 DNA sequence: TGCGCCAGCAGCTTGGATTTAGGAGAGATGACTGGCTACACCTTC. The rearrangement links TRBV5-1 to TRBJ1-2; D is unresolved. CDR3 length: 15 amino acids. V was pared by 0 bases and J by 7 bases, with 16 bases between. Germline V gene sequence: CDR1 SGHRS, CDR2 YFSETQ.

The J gene is TRBJ2-7, the V gene TRBV27, with 7 bases fitting TRBD2. Germline V lookup: CDR1 MNHEY, CDR2 SMNVEV (reference sequence). The CDR3 sequence is 13 residues long. After removal of 8 bases from V and 3 bases from J, the junction contained 7 bases not matched to a gene. The CDR3 DNA is TGTGCCAGCGGCCCTGGGGGGGACTACGAGCAGTACTTC. Residues: CASGPGGDYEQYF.

This chain links TRBV21-1 with TRBJ2-7; TRBD1, as called in the table, went unchecked against the DNA. TRBV21-1 is termed a pseudogene. The CDR3 runs 14 residues. As DNA, the CDR3 is TGTGCCAGCAGCATCCACGTTTGGGCCCACGAGCAGTACTTC. Its protein product is CASSIHVWAHEQYF.